In its sample, the clone carrying this T cell receptor (beta chain) was seen a few times. Antigen: not known. Molecular barcoding with unique molecular identifiers was used for the TCRbeta library. TCRdb redid the calling of the PCR reads with MiXCR, one entry per CDR3 protein. The table records approximately 1,000,000 distinct CDR3 sequences, around 30% of them present only once. This entry belongs to a study of T-cell reconstitution after alpha-beta-depleted transplantation in children. The CDR3 is 13 amino acids. Germline loops: CDR1 ENHRY, CDR2 SYGVKD. Trimming at V came to 4 bases and at J to 8 bases, leaving 7 bases not matched to a gene. Study results and caveats: Once a year had passed after transplant, T-cell counts and diversity came mostly from newly produced T cells. As was reported, about two months after transplant, alpha-beta T cells came from several hundred expanded graft clones. Some patients' high day-60 TCRbeta diversity was attributed to recipient cells surviving conditioning.

This specimen was PBMCs, mostly from graft donor cells, taken 360 days after TCRalphabeta/CD19-depleted stem cell transplant. The receptor was isolated from a boy under two years old who had a stem cell transplant for SCID, so the T cells may come from the graft donor. This chain connects TRBV10-3 to TRBJ1-2; 7 bases align to TRBD1. CDR3 sequence reads: CAISGWTGHGYTF. The CDR3, as DNA: TGTGCCATCAGTGGCTGGACAGGACACGGCTACACCTTC.